These 19 T cell receptor beta chains were all obtained from the same sample, sequenced in a study of blood T cell repertoires in COVID-19. Data came from immunoSEQ multiplex PCR; TCRdb stores just in-frame clones and leaves some out. The sample lists under 200,000 clones, nearly 90% occurring once. The specimen sequenced was peripheral blood. These receptors were obtained from a man between 60 and 75 years old with active or convalescent COVID-19.

This sequence joins TRBV19 and TRBJ2-7; tentative D call: TRBD1 (6 bases). Looked up from germline, CDR1 is LNHDA and CDR2 is SQIVND (reference sequence). The CDR3 is 13 amino acids. The ends were cut back, 2 bases at V and 6 bases at J, with 11 bases in the middle. The CDR3 DNA is TGTGCCAGTAGTATAACAGGGTCCGGCGAGCAGTACTTC. It yields the protein CASSITGSGEQYF.

The DNA for the CDR3 is TGTGCCAGTAGTATTGTGGGGGGGCCTACCCATGAGCAGTTCTTC. Its protein is CASSIVGGPTHEQFF. The V call is TRBV19, the J call TRBJ2-1; D is perhaps TRBD2 (7 bases). Germline CDR1 is LNHDA and CDR2 is SQIVND (reference sequence). This CDR3 contains 15 residues. V lost 3 bases, J lost 8 bases, and 17 bases lay in between.

The J gene is TRBJ2-3, the V gene TRBV25-1; 11 bases are shared with TRBD1. The CDR3 is 16 residues long. Germline CDR1 is MGHDK and CDR2 is SYGVNS. V dropped 5 bases and J dropped 4; count of bases not matched to a gene: 8. CDR3 DNA: TGTGCCAGCAGTCCAGGGACAGGGGGTTGGTCAGATACGCAGTATTTT. Its translation: CASSPGTGGWSDTQYF.

The CDR3 is CASSQGTGGETQYF. CDR3 nucleotides: TGTGCCAGCAGCCAAGGGACAGGAGGAGAGACCCAGTACTTC. The chain couples TRBV7-3 to TRBJ2-5, with 8 positions matching TRBD1. With V trimmed by 5 bases and J by 4 bases, 6 bases remained unmatched. The CDR3 sequence is 14 residues long. Germline lookup yields CDR1 SGHTA and CDR2 FQGTGA.

The rearrangement joins TRBV5-1 to TRBJ1-4, with 7 bases that match TRBD1. The trim removed 4 bases at V and 8 bases at J, leaving 20 bases unmatched. Germline V lookup: CDR1 SGHRS, CDR2 YFSETQ. The CDR3 spans 18 residues. In DNA, the CDR3 is TGCGCCAGCAGCCAGGGACAGCTAACGATCGGAGGTTGGGAAAAACTGTTTTTT. This codes for CASSQGQLTIGGWEKLFF.

This clone was found once. The V gene is TRBV2, the J gene TRBJ1-1; no reliable D call. This CDR3 comprises 13 residues. Germline CDR1 reads SNHLY; CDR2 reads FYNNEI. The V end was cut by 8 bases, the J end by 0 bases, with 10 bases between. CDR3 amino acids: CASSGPLNTEAFF. The CDR3 coding sequence is TGTGCCAGCTCTGGCCCTCTGAACACTGAAGCTTTCTTT.

This chain connects TRBV19 to TRBJ1-5; D might be TRBD1 (5 bases). CDR3 length: 14 residues. Trimming removed 0 bases at V and 7 bases at J, with 10 bases between. Germline CDR1 reads LNHDA; CDR2 reads SQIVND (reference sequence). CDR3 loop: CASSIDRQGQPQHF. For the CDR3, the DNA is TGTGCCAGTAGTATAGATCGGCAGGGACAGCCCCAGCATTTT.

The J gene is TRBJ1-2, the V gene TRBV30; 7 bases map to TRBD1. Germline CDR1 and CDR2: GTSNPN and SVGIG (reference sequence). The CDR3 consists of 14 residues. V was clipped by 1 base and J by 4 bases; unmatched bases: 6. For the CDR3, the DNA is TGTGCCTGGAGTGGCCTCACAGGGGCCTATGGCTACACCTTC. Its translation is CAWSGLTGAYGYTF. Full variable domain (missing parts from reference TRBV30 and TRBJ1-2): SQTIHQWPATLVQPVGSPLSLECTVEGTSNPNLYWYRQAAGRGLQLLFYSVGIGQISSEVPQNLSASRPQDRQFILSSKKLLLSDSGFYLCAWSGLTGAYGYTFGSGTRLTVV.

The chain is built from TRBV6-6 and TRBJ1-4, with D possibly being TRBD1 (6 bases). This CDR3 has 13 residues. Trimming pared 5 bases from V and 7 bases from J, leaving 11 bases between. CDR1 and CDR2 (germline): MNHNY, SVGAGI (reference sequence). For the CDR3, the DNA is TGTGCCAGCAGTGGGGGCGGGGGTGAAAAACTGTTTTTT. It specifies CASSGGGGEKLFF.

This rearrangement joins TRBV20-1 to TRBJ2-5; 10 bases are a match to TRBD2. The CDR3 is 14 residues long. From germline, CDR1 is DFQATT and CDR2 SNEGSKA (reference sequence). Unmatched junction bases numbered 7, after V lost 3 bases and J lost 6 bases. CDR3 protein: CSASHSGGAKTQYF. CDR3 nucleotides: TGCAGTGCTAGTCACAGCGGGGGGGCCAAGACCCAGTACTTC.

CDR3 sequence reads: CASSMGEGGTWDTQYF. The CDR3 DNA reads TGTGCCAGTAGTATGGGGGAGGGGGGAACATGGGATACGCAGTATTTT. This rearrangement joins TRBV19 to TRBJ2-3, with a weak D call TRBD2 (7 bases). V was trimmed by 3 bases and J by 6 bases, leaving 19 bases between them. Germline values: CDR1 LNHDA, CDR2 SQIVND (reference sequence). The CDR3 has 16 amino acids. The whole variable domain, filled in from reference TRBV19 and TRBJ2-3, reads DGGITQSPKYLFRKEGQNVTLSCEQNLNHDAMYWYRQDPGQGLRLIYYSQIVNDFQKGDIAEGYSVSREKKESFPLTVTSAQKNPTAFYLCASSMGEGGTWDTQYFGPGTRLTVL.

There are a few counts of this clone. The V gene is TRBV5-1, the J gene TRBJ2-7, with 7 positions matching TRBD1. The CDR3 totals 14 residues. V dropped 5 bases and J dropped 2; count of bases not matched to a gene: 7. CDR1 and CDR2 (germline): SGHRS, YFSETQ. CDR3 amino acids: CASSEQGPPYEQYF. CDR3 in DNA: TGCGCCAGCAGTGAACAGGGGCCACCCTACGAGCAGTACTTC.

This chain uses TRBV5-1 with TRBJ1-1, with D perhaps TRBD1 (6 bases). V was trimmed by 3 bases and J by 8 bases, leaving 14 bases between them. Germline V gene sequence: CDR1 SGHRS, CDR2 YFSETQ. The CDR3 is 13 amino acids. CDR3 sequence reads: CASSSTGNFEAFF. The CDR3 DNA follows: TGCGCCAGCAGCTCCACAGGGAACTTCGAAGCTTTCTTT.

CDR3 bases: TGTGCCAGCAGTTACCGGGGGTCGGTTACCAATGAGCAGTTCTTC. Translated, it gives CASSYRGSVTNEQFF. J is TRBJ2-1 and V is TRBV6-5; a possible D gene is TRBD2 (6 bases). Trimming removed 2 bases from V and 6 bases from J, with 14 bases in between. Germline loops: CDR1 MNHEY, CDR2 SVGAGI. This CDR3 spans 15 amino acids.

Notes on this clone: Other DNA sequences from this sample encode an identical CDR3 as well. The gene calls are TRBV10-3 and TRBJ1-5; D is undetermined. This CDR3 is built from 13 residues. V was clipped by 3 bases and J by 5 bases, with 8 bases between them. Germline-derived CDR1 and CDR2 are ENHRY and SYGVKD. Written as DNA, the CDR3 is TGTGCCATCAGTGAAGACTCTGATCAGCCCCAGCATTTT. This sequence encodes CAISEDSDQPQHF.

The chain combines TRBV14 with TRBJ2-7; D is ambiguous. This CDR3 has 16 amino acids. CDR1 and CDR2 (germline): SGHDN, FVKESK. V lost 0 bases and J 0 bases, leaving 12 bases between the germline ends. This CDR3 is CASSQELGRSSYEQYF. CDR3 nucleotide sequence: TGTGCCAGCAGCCAAGAACTGGGTAGGAGCTCCTACGAGCAGTACTTC.

CDR3 DNA sequence: TGTGCCAGCAGCCGCGACCGACAGGGTTACTATAATTCACCCCTCCACTTT. Amino acid sequence: CASSRDRQGYYNSPLHF. The chain combines TRBV27 with TRBJ1-6, with 7 bases fitting TRBD1. J gave up 3 bases and V 6 bases, and 11 bases lay outside the gene matches. The CDR3 runs to 17 residues. Germline CDR1 reads MNHEY; CDR2 reads SMNVEV (reference sequence).

V usage is TRBV7-9 and J usage is TRBJ1-5; possible D gene TRBD1, 5 bases. The CDR3 runs 14 residues. The V gene lost 1 base and the J gene lost 6 bases, with 10 bases spanning the gap. Per the germline V gene, CDR1 is SEHNR and CDR2 is FQNEAQ (reference sequence). The CDR3 loop reads CASSLEGRSQPQHF. The CDR3 nucleotides are TGTGCCAGCAGCTTAGAGGGGCGTAGTCAGCCCCAGCATTTT.

This rearrangement joins TRBV24-1 to TRBJ2-5; 8 bases fit TRBD1. The V and J ends lost 2 bases and 2 bases, in that order; junction bases with no gene match: 3. In germline, CDR1 is KGHDR, CDR2 SFDVKD. The CDR3 is 15 residues long. CDR3 sequence: CATSDSRTGQETQYF. The CDR3 DNA is TGTGCCACCAGTGATTCCAGGACAGGGCAAGAGACCCAGTACTTC.